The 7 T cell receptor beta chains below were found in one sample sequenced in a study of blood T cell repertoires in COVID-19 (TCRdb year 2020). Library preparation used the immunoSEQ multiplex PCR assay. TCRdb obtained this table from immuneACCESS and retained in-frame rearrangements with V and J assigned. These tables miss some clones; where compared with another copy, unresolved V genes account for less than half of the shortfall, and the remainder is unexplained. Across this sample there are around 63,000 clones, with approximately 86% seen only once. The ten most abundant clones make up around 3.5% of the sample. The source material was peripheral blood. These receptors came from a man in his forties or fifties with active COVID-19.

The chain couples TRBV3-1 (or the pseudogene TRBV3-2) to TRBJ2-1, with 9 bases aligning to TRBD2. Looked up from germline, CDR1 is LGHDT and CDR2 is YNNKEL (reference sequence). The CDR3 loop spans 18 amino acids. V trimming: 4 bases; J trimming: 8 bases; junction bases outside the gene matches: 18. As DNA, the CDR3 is TGTGCCAGCAGCCGCCCCCCCCTCCTCCAGCGGGGGGCCGATGAGCAGTTCTTC. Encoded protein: CASSRPPLLQRGADEQFF.

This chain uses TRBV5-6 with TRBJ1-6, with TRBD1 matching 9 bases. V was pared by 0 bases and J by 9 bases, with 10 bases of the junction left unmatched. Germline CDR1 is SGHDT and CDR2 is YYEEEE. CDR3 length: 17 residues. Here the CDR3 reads CASSLGTGGQKSSPLHF. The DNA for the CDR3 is TGTGCCAGCAGCTTGGGAACAGGGGGCCAGAAAAGTTCACCCCTCCACTTT.

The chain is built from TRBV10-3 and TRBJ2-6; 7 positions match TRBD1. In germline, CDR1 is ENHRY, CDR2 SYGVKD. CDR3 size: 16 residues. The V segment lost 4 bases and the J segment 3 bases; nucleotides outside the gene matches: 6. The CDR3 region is CAISGNDRVGANVLTF. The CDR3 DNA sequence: TGTGCCATCAGTGGAAACGACAGGGTTGGGGCCAACGTCCTGACTTTC.

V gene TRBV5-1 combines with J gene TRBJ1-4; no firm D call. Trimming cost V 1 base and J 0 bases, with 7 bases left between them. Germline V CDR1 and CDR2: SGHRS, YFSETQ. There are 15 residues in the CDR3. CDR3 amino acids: CASSLSMATNEKLFF. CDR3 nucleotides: TGCGCCAGCAGCTTGTCTATGGCAACTAATGAAAAACTGTTTTTT.

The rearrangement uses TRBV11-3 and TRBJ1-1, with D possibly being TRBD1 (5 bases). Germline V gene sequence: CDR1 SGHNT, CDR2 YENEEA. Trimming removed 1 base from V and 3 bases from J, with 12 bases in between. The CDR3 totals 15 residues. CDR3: CASSLGYGGDTEAFF. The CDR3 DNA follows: TGTGCCAGCAGCTTAGGTTACGGGGGGGACACTGAAGCTTTCTTT.

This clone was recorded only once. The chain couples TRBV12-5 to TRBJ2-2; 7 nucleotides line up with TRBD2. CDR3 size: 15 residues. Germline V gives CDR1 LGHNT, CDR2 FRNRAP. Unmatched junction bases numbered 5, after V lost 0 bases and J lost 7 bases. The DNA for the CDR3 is TGTGCTAGTGGTTTGGTCGGGGGGAGCGGCGGGGAGCTGTTTTTT. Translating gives CASGLVGGSGGELFF.

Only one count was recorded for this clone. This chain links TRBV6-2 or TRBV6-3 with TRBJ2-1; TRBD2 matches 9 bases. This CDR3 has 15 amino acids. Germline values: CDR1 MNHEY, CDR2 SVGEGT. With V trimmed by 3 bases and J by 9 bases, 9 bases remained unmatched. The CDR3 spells CASSYLAGGLFEQFF. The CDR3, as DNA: TGTGCCAGCAGTTATTTGGCGGGGGGGCTTTTTGAGCAGTTCTTC.